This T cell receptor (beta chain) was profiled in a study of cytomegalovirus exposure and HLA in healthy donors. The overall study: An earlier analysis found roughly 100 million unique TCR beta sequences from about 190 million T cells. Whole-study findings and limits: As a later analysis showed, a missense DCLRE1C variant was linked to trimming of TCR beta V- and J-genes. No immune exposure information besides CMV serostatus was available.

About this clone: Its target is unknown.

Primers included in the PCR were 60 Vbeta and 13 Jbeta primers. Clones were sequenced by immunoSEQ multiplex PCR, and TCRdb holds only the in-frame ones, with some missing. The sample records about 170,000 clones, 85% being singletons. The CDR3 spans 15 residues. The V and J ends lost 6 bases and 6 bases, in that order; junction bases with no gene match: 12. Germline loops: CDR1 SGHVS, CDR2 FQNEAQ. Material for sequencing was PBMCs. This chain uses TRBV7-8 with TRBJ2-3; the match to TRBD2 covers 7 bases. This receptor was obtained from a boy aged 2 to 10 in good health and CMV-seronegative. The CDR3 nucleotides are TGTGCCAGCAGGCCAACTAGCGCCTACGGGGATACGCAGTATTTT. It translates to CASRPTSAYGDTQYF. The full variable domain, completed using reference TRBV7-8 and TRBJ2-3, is GAGVSQSPRYKVAKRGQDVALRCDPISGHVSLFWYQQALGQGPEFLTYFQNEAQLDKSGLPSDRFFAERPEGSVSTLKIQRTQQEDSAVYLCASRPTSAYGDTQYFGPGTRLTVL.